This TCR beta chain was sequenced in a study of regulatory T cells in long-lasting Graves disease. Findings of the study overall: Persistent Graves' patients had lower TCR diversity than newly diagnosed ones. Persistent disease showed a preference for TRBV28, TRBJ1-2 and TRBJ2-5.

This clonotype was counted at least ten times. What it recognizes is unknown. CDR3-region Arm-PCR and iRepertoire HTBI primers produced the TCR beta libraries. MiXCR, run by TCRdb on the multiplex PCR reads, gives a single entry per CDR3 protein. Of 440,000 or so distinct CDR3 sequences in the sample, 16% were seen once. The sample's time point: newly diagnosed GD, antithyroid drugs for less than 3 months. The authors made the TCR library using RNA they extracted from PBMCs. Germline loops: CDR1 KGHSH, CDR2 LQKENI. Between the trimmed V and J ends, which lost 6 bases and 1 base, there was a span of 13 bases. The CDR3 consists of 15 residues. These data also formed part of another study, on T cells in Graves' hyperthyroidism and ophthalmopathy. In that study: Diagnosis of hyperthyroidism was new in patients aged 18 to 65, and its duration was under 2 months.

The sample in question was peripheral blood mononuclear cells (PBMCs), obtained at new diagnosis, from a patient treated with antithyroid drugs. The sequence was obtained from a woman in her 30s with Graves disease. J is TRBJ1-5 and V is TRBV18, with no clear D. CDR3 bases: TGTGCCAGCTCGCCTATAGGTGGCAGCAATCAGCCCCAGCATTTT. It codes for CASSPIGGSNQPQHF.